The following is a TCR beta chain sequence with its context. This entry comes from a study of cytomegalovirus exposure and HLA in healthy donors. Generated by immunoSEQ multiplex PCR, the TCRdb table keeps only in-frame clones and is missing some. The data contain around 120,000 clones, about 90% of them singletons. V lost 1 base to trimming and J lost 7 bases, with 16 bases between them. Germline V gene data show CDR1 as MNHEY and CDR2 as SMNVEV (reference sequence). The CDR3 totals 16 residues. The TCR sequence derives from a woman younger than 35 in good health and CMV-seronegative. The chain is built from TRBV27 and TRBJ2-2, with D possibly TRBD1 on 6 matching bases. Sequences were obtained from PBMCs. The CDR3 region has the DNA TGTGCCAGCAGTTTATGGTCAGGGGAAAAGAGCGGGGAGCTGTTTTTT. Translated, it gives CASSLWSGEKSGELFF.